Listed here are 15 T cell receptor beta chains from one sample, sequenced in a study of post-analysis software for immune sequencing data. cDNA libraries of TCR beta carried unique molecular identifiers. From the PCR reads, TCRdb called clonotypes with MiXCR, one entry per CDR3 protein. The profile covers roughly 160,000 distinct CDR3 sequences, with roughly 34% appearing a single time and approximately 30% taken by the ten largest. This sample comprised blood, obtained after autologous hematopoietic stem cell transplantation. The receptors here all came from a girl aged 5 to 17 with multiple sclerosis.

This clonotype was seen a handful of times. This chain joins TRBV5-1 and TRBJ2-3; the D gene is possibly TRBD2 (6 bases). Germline values: CDR1 SGHRS, CDR2 YFSETQ. The CDR3 runs to 15 residues. Between the trimmed V and J ends, which lost 4 bases and 4 bases, there was a span of 16 bases. Written as DNA, the CDR3 is TGCGCCAGCAGCCCGCTAGCGCTCGGGTCAGATACGCAGTATTTT. Encoded protein: CASSPLALGSDTQYF.

This chain joins TRBV2 and TRBJ2-1, with D unclear. This CDR3 spans 14 amino acids. Trimming removed 4 bases from V and 2 bases from J, with 9 bases in between. Germline V lookup: CDR1 SNHLY, CDR2 FYNNEI. Here the CDR3 DNA reads TGTGCCAGCAGTGCACACTCCCCCTACAATGAGCAGTTCTTC. Its protein product is CASSAHSPYNEQFF.

The J gene is TRBJ2-3, the V gene TRBV20-1; D unclear. Trimming removed 4 bases from V and 7 bases from J, with 15 bases in between. This CDR3 is 13 amino acids long. Germline V gene data show CDR1 as DFQATT and CDR2 as SNEGSKA (reference sequence). The CDR3 DNA is TGCAGTGCTAACCAACCCCCACTTAATACGCAGTATTTT. The encoded protein is CSANQPPLNTQYF.

The chain uses TRBV5-1 and TRBJ1-1; D uncertain. This CDR3 spans 14 amino acids. From germline, CDR1 is SGHRS and CDR2 YFSETQ. Trimming shortened V by 2 bases and J by 6 bases, and 14 bases separated the two germline ends. This CDR3 is CASSFSSGSPEAFF. Written as DNA, the CDR3 is TGCGCCAGCAGCTTCTCCAGTGGGAGCCCTGAAGCTTTCTTT. Full variable domain (missing parts from reference TRBV5-1 and TRBJ1-1): KAGVTQTPRYLIKTRGQQVTLSCSPISGHRSVSWYQQTPGQGLQFLFEYFSETQRNKGNFPGRFSGRQFSNSRSEMNVSTLELGDSALYLCASSFSSGSPEAFFGQGTRLTVV.

The chain couples TRBV19 to TRBJ2-1; D not resolved. Trimming pared 6 bases from V and 1 base from J, leaving 16 bases between. Germline-derived CDR1 and CDR2 are LNHDA and SQIVND (reference sequence). The CDR3 runs 16 residues. Here the CDR3 reads CASSPSGQVSYNEQFF. The CDR3 DNA reads as TGTGCCAGTAGCCCCTCGGGCCAGGTTTCCTACAATGAGCAGTTCTTC.

The gene calls are TRBV20-1 and TRBJ1-4, with 10 positions matching TRBD1. The germline V gene has CDR1 DFQATT and CDR2 SNEGSKA (reference sequence). The CDR3 contains 14 residues. V lost 5 bases to trimming and J lost 8 bases; unmatched junction nucleotides: 8. In DNA, the CDR3 is TGCAGTGCTCCTCGACAGGGGGCTGGGGAAAAACTGTTTTTT. It translates to CSAPRQGAGEKLFF.

This clonotype was picked up a small number of times. The rearrangement joins TRBV4-1 to TRBJ2-1; 8 nucleotides match TRBD2. This CDR3 comprises 16 residues. The germline V gene encodes CDR1 MGHRA and CDR2 YSYEKL. V was pared by 0 bases and J by 6 bases, with 7 bases of the junction left unmatched. CDR3 DNA: TGCGCCAGCAGCCAAGATCAAGCGGGAGATTGCAATGAGCAGTTCTTC. It specifies CASSQDQAGDCNEQFF.

A few counts support this clonotype. The rearrangement joins TRBV5-6 to TRBJ1-1; D might be TRBD1 (5 bases). V dropped 4 bases and J dropped 6 bases, with 16 bases sitting between them. CDR3 length equals 14 residues. Germline loops: CDR1 SGHDT, CDR2 YYEEEE. The CDR3 sequence is CASSGGGGLPEAFF. The CDR3 DNA is TGTGCCAGCAGCGGGGGTGGAGGGTTGCCTGAAGCTTTCTTT. The variable domain in full, completed from reference TRBV5-6 and TRBJ1-1, reads DAGVTQSPTHLIKTRGQQVTLRCSPKSGHDTVSWYQQALGQGPQFIFQYYEEEERQRGNFPDRFSGHQFPNYSSELNVNALLLGDSALYLCASSGGGGLPEAFFGQGTRLTVV.

The chain joins TRBV20-1 to TRBJ2-4; TRBD2 matches 8 bases. The DNA end favors TRBJ2-5, so the J call may be wrong. This CDR3 comprises 15 residues. Germline V gene data show CDR1 as DFQATT and CDR2 as SNEGSKA (reference sequence). The CDR3 DNA follows: TGCAGTGCTAGGGTTAGCGGGGCCCCATTGGAGACCCAGTACTTC. Translation: CSARVSGAPLETQYF.

The V gene is TRBV12-3 or TRBV12-4, the J gene TRBJ2-1; D uncertain. V lost 5 bases, J lost 8 bases, and 7 bases lay in between. There are 11 residues in the CDR3. CDR3 bases: TGTGCCAGCAGTCCAGCCTATGAGCAGTTCTTC. It is translated as CASSPAYEQFF.

The CDR3: CASSLALAGHNEQFF. The CDR3 DNA is TGTGCCAGCAGCTTGGCACTAGCGGGCCACAATGAGCAGTTCTTC. The V call is TRBV5-6, the J call TRBJ2-1, with 9 bases lining up with TRBD2. V shed 0 bases, J shed 5 bases, and the junction held 3 bases outside the gene matches. Germline CDR1 is SGHDT and CDR2 is YYEEEE. CDR3 length: 15 amino acids.

The rearrangement links TRBV11-2 to TRBJ2-5; no clear D. The CDR3 is 14 amino acids. V was shortened by 5 bases and J by 11 bases, with 21 bases between the two germline ends. Germline-derived CDR1 and CDR2 are SGHAT and FQNNGV. The CDR3 reads CASSPGRLIMEQYF. The CDR3 DNA reads as TGTGCCAGCAGCCCTGGACGTCTTATTATGGAGCAGTACTTC.

The V call is TRBV7-8, the J call TRBJ2-1; perhaps TRBD1 as D (5 bases). Germline loops: CDR1 SGHVS, CDR2 FQNEAQ. The CDR3 contains 15 residues. V was shortened by 5 bases and J by 4 bases, with 15 bases between the two germline ends. The CDR3 loop reads CASSPTGRLYNEQFF. Here the CDR3 DNA reads TGTGCCAGCAGCCCCACAGGTAGACTTTACAATGAGCAGTTCTTC.

This chain's CDR3 is CASSQALLAGGPRGDEQFF. Written as DNA, the CDR3 is TGTGCCAGCAGCCAAGCGCTTCTAGCGGGAGGGCCTCGGGGAGATGAGCAGTTCTTC. J is TRBJ2-1 and V is TRBV14; 12 nucleotides line up with TRBD2. In germline, CDR1 is SGHDN, CDR2 FVKESK. This CDR3 contains 19 residues. Losses at the gene ends were 1 base for V and 8 bases for J; bases not matched to a gene: 15.

This clonotype showed up just a few times. The V gene is TRBV5-1, the J gene TRBJ1-1; TRBD1 is a possible D gene (6 bases). This CDR3 is built from 16 residues. Trimming cost V 0 bases and J 5 bases, with 17 bases left between them. The germline V gene encodes CDR1 SGHRS and CDR2 YFSETQ. CDR3 residues: CASSLGRGSWGTEAFF. CDR3 DNA: TGCGCCAGCAGCTTGGGCAGGGGATCTTGGGGAACTGAAGCTTTCTTT.